This T cell receptor beta chain was sequenced for a study of Ad26.COV2.S vaccination and SARS-CoV-2 variants. Turning to the study itself: Participant was drawn from the COV1001 Ad26.COV2.S trial arm. Study outcomes and limitations: It was found that vaccine and placebo recipients had similar non-spike TCR breadth.

Treatment here: around 19 received Ad26.COV2.S at low or high dose, single or two shots; about 5 received placebo; per-sample allocation not given. Sample collection was performed on day 63 after the first vaccine or placebo injection. The CDR3 is 13 amino acids. Between the trimmed V and J ends, which lost 2 bases and 3 bases, there was a span of 8 bases. Germline V lookup: CDR1 SGHTA, CDR2 FQGNSA. As concerns this clone: As yet, its antigen is unknown.

Clones were read by immunoSEQ multiplex PCR, and TCRdb kept only the in-frame ones, dropping some. This sample has about 680,000 clones, with roughly nine tenths found just once. The rearrangement links TRBV7-2 to TRBJ2-7, with D hard to call. The source is a person between 18 and 65 years old who received the Ad26.COV2.S COVID-19 vaccine or a placebo. The sequences come from peripheral blood, collected in a trial of Ad26.COV2.S vaccine versus placebo. CDR3 sequence: CASSLSASYEQYF. CDR3 DNA sequence: TGTGCCAGCAGCTTATCTGCTAGCTACGAGCAGTACTTC. Full variable domain (remainder filled in from reference TRBV7-2 and TRBJ2-7): GAGVSQSPSNKVTEKGKDVELRCDPISGHTALYWYRQSLGQGLEFLIYFQGNSAPDKSGLPSDRFSAERTGGSVSTLTIQRTQQEDSAVYLCASSLSASYEQYFGPGTRLTVT.